Listed below are T cell receptor beta chains from one sample, sequenced in a study of regulatory T cells in long-lasting Graves disease. Using its own MiXCR run on the multiplex PCR reads, TCRdb lists one record per CDR3 protein. The sample includes under 500,000 distinct CDR3 sequences, around 20% of them seen just once. The specimen was peripheral blood mononuclear cells (PBMCs), collected when the disease was refractory, from a patient treated with antithyroid drugs. All receptors come from a female donor with Graves disease. The conserved cysteine and the conserved F or W are not part of the CDR3 here.

J gene	V gene	CDR3 protein
TRBJ2-2	TRBV24-1	ATSDSQSYTGELF
TRBJ2-7	TRBV6-2/TRBV6-3	ASTATGGDYEQY
TRBJ1-2	TRBV19	ASSTTLAHGYT
TRBJ2-7	TRBV7-9	ASSYARSSDYEQY
TRBJ2-7	TRBV10-3	AIRDTGYSYEQY
TRBJ2-2	TRBV7-2	ASSSGPRDLF
TRBJ2-1	TRBV29-1	SVGGDNEQF
TRBJ2-2	TRBV10-2	ASGLAGYTGELF
TRBJ2-7	TRBV24-1	ATSDGQSSYEQY
TRBJ1-1	TRBV18	ASSRQGALNTEAF
TRBJ2-4	TRBV24-1	ATSDSNPTGGTKNIQY
TRBJ1-5	TRBV3-1	ASSQDAKVSNQPQH
TRBJ1-5	TRBV20-1	SASPGTSTQPQH
TRBJ2-1	TRBV5-1	ASSLVGGSHNEQF
TRBJ1-2	TRBV3-1	ASSQDPGGPGYT
TRBJ2-7	TRBV19	ASTPGRGIYEQY
TRBJ2-7	TRBV6-1	ATEDGDYEQY
TRBJ2-2	TRBV9	ASSVATEPTGELF
TRBJ2-1	TRBV5-1	ASSLWGAHEQF
TRBJ2-1	TRBV7-2	ASSLTQYNEQF